Below, 8 T cell receptor beta chains from the same sample are listed, as sequenced in a study of CD8 T cells in ankylosing spondylitis. TCRdb re-called the 5' RACE reads with MiXCR, one entry per CDR3 protein. The data contain some 180,000 distinct CDR3 sequences, 18% of them singletons. Sequencing input: blood, either unsorted or a sorted T cell fraction (not recorded which). Every receptor here comes from a male donor aged 10-35 years with ankylosing spondylitis or in good health (not recorded which).

This clonotype was seen repeatedly, ten times or more. The gene calls are TRBV12-5 and TRBJ1-1; D gene unclear. Germline assignment: CDR1 LGHNT and CDR2 FRNRAP. Trimming removed 6 bases from V and 3 bases from J, with 5 bases in between. This CDR3 spans 11 amino acids. The CDR3 here is CASGEDTEAFF. The CDR3 coding sequence is TGTGCTAGTGGGGAGGACACTGAAGCTTTCTTT.

The CDR3 DNA reads as TGCAGCGTTCGACGAGAGGCCGATCAGCCCCAGCATTTT. Protein sequence: CSVRREADQPQHF. V gene TRBV29-1 combines with J gene TRBJ1-5; D gene unclear. V lost 5 bases to trimming and J lost 5 bases, with 13 bases between them. The CDR3 is 13 residues long. The germline gives CDR1 SQVTM, CDR2 ANQGSEA.

This clonotype was detected many times. The genes are TRBV7-9 and TRBJ2-1; TRBD2 agrees at 8 bases. V shed 5 bases and J 6 bases; nucleotides not matched to a gene: 15. This CDR3 is built from 17 residues. Germline CDR1 reads SEHNR; CDR2 reads FQNEAQ (reference sequence). CDR3 amino acids: CASSRDVGLGGSNEQFF. CDR3 in DNA: TGTGCCAGCAGCCGTGATGTGGGACTAGGAGGTTCCAATGAGCAGTTCTTC.

This clonotype showed up many times. Germline and junction disagree at one end, which may indicate a read error. The V gene is TRBV20-1, the J gene TRBJ2-1; 13 bases fit TRBD2. The CDR3 totals 16 residues. CDR1 is DFQATT and CDR2 is SNEGSKA in the germline V gene (reference sequence). The CDR3 sequence: CSARGEGLAGYSEQFF. The CDR3 DNA sequence: TGCAGTGCTAGAGGCGAGGGACTAGCGGGATACAGTGAGCAGTTCTTC.

In this sample, this clonotype turned up many times. This chain uses TRBV6-5 with TRBJ1-6; unclear D gene. With 6 bases removed from V and 7 bases from J, the gap between germline ends came to 7 bases. The germline CDR1 and CDR2 sequences are MNHEY and SVGAGI. The CDR3 sequence is 12 residues long. Here the CDR3 reads CASSRVNSPLHF. The DNA for the CDR3 is TGTGCCAGCAGCCGCGTCAATTCACCCCTCCACTTT.

This clonotype was detected a few times. The chain couples TRBV18 to TRBJ2-7, with D perhaps TRBD1 (6 bases). The germline V gene encodes CDR1 KGHSH and CDR2 LQKENI. Trimming removed 3 bases from V and 7 bases from J, with 25 bases in between. There are 17 residues in the CDR3. The CDR3 spells CASSPKTGSLTSGEQYF. The CDR3 coding sequence is TGTGCCAGCTCACCCAAGACAGGTTCCTTGACGAGTGGGGAGCAGTACTTC.

This clonotype was detected many times. This CDR3 reads CATSDLQPSGTGELFF. CDR3 nucleotide sequence: TGTGCCACCAGTGATTTGCAGCCTAGCGGCACCGGGGAGCTGTTTTTT. The chain is built from TRBV24-1 and TRBJ2-2; 7 bases agree with TRBD2. After removal of 0 bases from V and 4 bases from J, the junction contained 4 bases not matched to a gene. This CDR3 has 16 residues. In germline, CDR1 is KGHDR, CDR2 SFDVKD.

This clonotype was seen at least ten times. The rearrangement links TRBV11-1 to TRBJ2-1, with D hard to call. Trimming shortened V by 2 bases and J by 5 bases, and 10 bases separated the two germline ends. The CDR3 covers 14 residues. Per germline, CDR1 SGHAT and CDR2 FQDESV (reference sequence). Here the CDR3 reads CASSLSFGDNEQFF. The CDR3, as DNA: TGTGCCAGCAGCTTAAGCTTCGGAGACAATGAGCAGTTCTTC.